Reported below is one TCR beta chain. Its antigen remains unidentified. Every sample yielded at least 6 million isolated PBMCs. This sample stems from a study of blood T cells in healthy people across ages. Study-wide findings and caveats: As age increased, TCR beta diversity per million T cells fell in a roughly linear fashion.

Primed by a sample-barcoded 5' primer and a J-beta primer mix, a second PCR proceeded for roughly 7 to 12 cycles. A template-switch adaptor with 12 random nucleotides tagged each cDNA molecule. TCRdb reprocessed the 5' RACE reads via MiXCR and lists one record per CDR3 protein. The sample includes some 800,000 distinct CDR3 sequences, 40% to 50% of them seen just once. CDR3 length: 13 residues. The sequence came from a man in his 60s in good health. Input material: blood. This rearrangement joins TRBV12-3 or TRBV12-4 to TRBJ2-4; D tentatively fits TRBD1 or TRBD2 (5 bases each). The J call may be in error: the DNA end matches TRBJ2-7 better. CDR3 coding DNA: TGTGCCAGCGGAGGAACAGGCCCCTACGAGCAGTACTTC. Its translation: CASGGTGPYEQYF.